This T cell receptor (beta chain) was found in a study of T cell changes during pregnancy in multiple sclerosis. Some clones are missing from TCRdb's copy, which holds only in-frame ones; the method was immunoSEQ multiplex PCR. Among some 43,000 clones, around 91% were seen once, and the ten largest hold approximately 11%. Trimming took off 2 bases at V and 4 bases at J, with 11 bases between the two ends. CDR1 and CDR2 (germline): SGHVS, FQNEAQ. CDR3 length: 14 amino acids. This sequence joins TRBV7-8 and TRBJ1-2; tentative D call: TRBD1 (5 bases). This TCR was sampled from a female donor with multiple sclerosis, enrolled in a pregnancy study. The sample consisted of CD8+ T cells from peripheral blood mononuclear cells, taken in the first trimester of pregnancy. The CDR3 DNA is TGTGCCAGCAGCTTAACAGGTAGCCCCTATGGCTACACCTTC. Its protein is CASSLTGSPYGYTF.